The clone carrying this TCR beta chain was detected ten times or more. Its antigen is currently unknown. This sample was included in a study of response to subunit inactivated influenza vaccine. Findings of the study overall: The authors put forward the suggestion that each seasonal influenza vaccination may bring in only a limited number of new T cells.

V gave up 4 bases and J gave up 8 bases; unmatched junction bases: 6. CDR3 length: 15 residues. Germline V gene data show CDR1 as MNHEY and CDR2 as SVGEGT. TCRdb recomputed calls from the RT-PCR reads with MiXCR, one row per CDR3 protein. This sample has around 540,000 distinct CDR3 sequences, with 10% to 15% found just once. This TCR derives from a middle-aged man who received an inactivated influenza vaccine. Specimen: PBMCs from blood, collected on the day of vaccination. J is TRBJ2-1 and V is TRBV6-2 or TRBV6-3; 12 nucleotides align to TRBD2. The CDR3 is CASSFLAGGRDEQFF. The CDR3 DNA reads TGTGCCAGCAGTTTTCTAGCGGGGGGGAGAGATGAGCAGTTCTTC.